The clone carrying this T cell receptor beta chain was observed a few times. Its antigen is as yet unknown. Every TCR beta cDNA library bore unique molecular identifiers. T cells numbering roughly 1 to 10 million yielded roughly 500,000 cDNA molecules. TCRdb re-called the PCR reads with MiXCR, one entry per CDR3 protein. The table lists hundreds of thousands of distinct CDR3 sequences, under 55% of them singletons, with around an eighth in the top ten. The entry originates in a study of post-analysis software for immune sequencing data. Study-level points and caveats: Among 5 or 6 TRBV segments more frequent in patients than controls were TRBV5-6, TRBV5-1 and TRBV20-1.

With V trimmed by 5 bases and J by 4 bases, 10 bases remained unmatched. CDR1 is SGHTA, CDR2 FQGNSA, per germline. The CDR3 totals 15 residues. The receptor comes from a girl aged 5 to 17 with multiple sclerosis. The sample consisted of blood. The J gene is TRBJ1-2, the V gene TRBV7-2, with 7 bases fitting TRBD1. The CDR3 coding sequence is TGTGCCAGCAGCCTAGAGACAGGGAGGACCTATGGCTACACCTTC. Protein sequence: CASSLETGRTYGYTF.